This TCR beta chain was sequenced during a study of CD8 T cells in ankylosing spondylitis. Whole-study results and caveats: According to the report, clones linked to the disease were significantly enriched in matched synovial fluid samples taken from ankylosing spondylitis patients.

TCRdb recomputed calls from the 5' RACE reads with MiXCR, one row per CDR3 protein. The table records about 130,000 distinct CDR3 sequences, 6.5% to 9% of them present only once. This clonotype was found many times. Its specificity is not known. Germline lookup yields CDR1 SGDLS and CDR2 YYNGEE. Trimming at V came to 0 bases and at J to 2 bases, leaving 9 bases not matched to a gene. The CDR3 contains 17 residues. This clonotype originated in a male donor with ankylosing spondylitis or in good health (not recorded which). Sequenced material: blood, either unsorted or a sorted T cell fraction (not recorded which). V and J are TRBV9 and TRBJ2-5, with 8 bases that match TRBD2. CDR3 in amino acids: CASSVGGGLGRQETQYF. DNA for the CDR3: TGTGCCAGCAGCGTAGGTGGGGGACTAGGCAGACAAGAGACCCAGTACTTC.